The source of this T cell receptor beta chain is a study of shared clonotypes between healthy human individuals. Study-wide points: Relative to their counterparts shared across all four donors, non-shared clonotypes exhibited diminished generation probabilities.

The V gene lost 5 bases and the J gene lost 4 bases, with 12 bases spanning the gap. Germline CDR1 SGHRS, CDR2 YFSETQ. The CDR3 covers 13 residues. To note about this clone: Antigen unknown.

As processed by the authors: Junction-only immunoSEQ sequences carried no quality scores, so filtering differed. TCRdb's table, derived via immunoSEQ multiplex PCR, lists solely in-frame clones and lacks some. V and J calls and clone size are copied from that table; D and trimming were computed from the DNA. The sample carries 1.5 million to 2.5 million clones, approximately 95% recorded once. CD8 cells classed as naive were CD45RO-negative and positively selected for CCR7, excluding terminally differentiated effector memory CD45RA+ cells. Recent vaccinations or acute infections were absent in the healthy HIV-negative adult donors.

The TCR sequence derives from a man younger than 35 in good health. Sequencing used naive CD8+ T cells sorted from blood. The rearrangement links TRBV5-1 to TRBJ1-1; D uncertain. CDR3 sequence reads: CASSSLPGTEAFF. The CDR3 DNA sequence: TGCGCCAGCAGTTCTCTCCCGGGCACTGAAGCTTTCTTT.